This paragraph reports one T cell receptor (beta chain). Antigen: not known. Germline is not matched at one junction end, which may reflect a read error. Germline lookup yields CDR1 SNHLY and CDR2 FYNNEI. The CDR3 is 13 amino acids. Original methodology: A papillary thyroid cancer distant-metastasis classifier was built from CDR3 differences across clinicopathological groups. TCRdb re-clonotyped the PCR reads through MiXCR. TCRdb assigned the V and J calls; the authors' analysis was not used. The repertoire holds 35,000 to 50,000 clones, with less than 15% as singletons. These data originate in a study of metastatic and nonmetastatic thyroid tumors. Study-wide findings and caveats: When malignant thyroid tumors were compared with benign nodules, TCR beta diversity was reportedly significantly higher in the malignant tumors. This held in both blood and tumor samples.

Before thyroid surgery, none of the patients had received any treatment. This sequence joins TRBV2 and TRBJ2-1; D may be TRBD1 or TRBD2 (5 bases each). This clonotype originated in a female donor with papillary thyroid cancer or a benign thyroid nodule (not recorded which). Some clones in this sample may be carry-over from other donors' samples. Material for sequencing was blood. The DNA for the CDR3 is TGTGCCAGCAGTGACCGAGGGGATAGTGAGCCGTTCTTC. Protein: CASSDRGDSEPFF.